The source of this T cell receptor (beta chain) is a study of technical replicates of blood from several donors. Libraries were prepared by immunoSEQ multiplex PCR; TCRdb keeps only in-frame clonotypes and omits some of them. The sample consists of about 12,000 clones, almost 95% of them appearing once. Material: PBMCs. The sequence was collected from a human donor in good health.

The CDR3 spells CASSGGLAGAGRRETQYF. In DNA form, the CDR3 reads TGTGCCAGCAGCGGGGGCCTAGCGGGAGCAGGGAGAAGGGAGACCCAGTACTTC. V gene TRBV7-9 combines with J gene TRBJ2-5; TRBD2 aligns across 10 bases. CDR1 and CDR2 from the germline V gene are SEHNR and FQNEAQ (reference sequence). The CDR3 consists of 18 residues. J gave up 5 bases and V 5 bases, and 17 bases lay outside the gene matches.